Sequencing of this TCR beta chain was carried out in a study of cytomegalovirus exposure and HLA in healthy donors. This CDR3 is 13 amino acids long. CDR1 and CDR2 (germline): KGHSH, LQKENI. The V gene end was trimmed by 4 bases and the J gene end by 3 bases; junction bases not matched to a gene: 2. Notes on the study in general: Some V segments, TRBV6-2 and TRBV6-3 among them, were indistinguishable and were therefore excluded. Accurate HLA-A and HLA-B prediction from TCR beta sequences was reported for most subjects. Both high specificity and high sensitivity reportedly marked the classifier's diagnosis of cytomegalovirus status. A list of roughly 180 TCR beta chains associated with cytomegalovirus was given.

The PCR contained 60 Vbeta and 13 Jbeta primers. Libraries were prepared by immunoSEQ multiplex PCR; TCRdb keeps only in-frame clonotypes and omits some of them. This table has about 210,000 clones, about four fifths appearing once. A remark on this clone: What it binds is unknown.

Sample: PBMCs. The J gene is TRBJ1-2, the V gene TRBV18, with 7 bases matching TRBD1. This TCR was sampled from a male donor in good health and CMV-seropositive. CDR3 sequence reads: CASSHGQDYGYTF. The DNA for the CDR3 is TGTGCCAGCTCACATGGACAGGACTATGGCTACACCTTC. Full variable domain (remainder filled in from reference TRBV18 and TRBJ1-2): NAGVMQNPRHLVRRRGQEARLRCSPMKGHSHVYWYRQLPEEGLKFMVYLQKENIIDESGMPKERFSAEFPKEGPSILRIQQVVRGDSAAYFCASSHGQDYGYTFGSGTRLTVV.